Each of the 17 T cell receptor beta chains below was sequenced from the same sample in a study of identical twins. TCRdb passed the 5' RACE reads through MiXCR, listing each CDR3 protein once. The sample lists some 900,000 distinct CDR3 sequences, 12% occurring once. The sample also formed part of further work on yellow fever vaccine responses in identical twins.

Sequencing was carried out using PBMCs. The receptors originated from a woman younger than 35 in good health.

The V gene is TRBV20-1, the J gene TRBJ1-5; tentatively, D is TRBD1 (5 bases). The ends were cut back, 3 bases at V and 3 bases at J, with 12 bases in the middle. The germline V gene has CDR1 DFQATT and CDR2 SNEGSKA (reference sequence). This CDR3 contains 14 residues. The CDR3 nucleotides read TGCAGTGCTAGGCGGGCAGGGTTCAATCAGCCCCAGCATTTT. It yields the protein CSARRAGFNQPQHF.

This clonotype was counted between two and nine times. This may stem from a read error, because a much larger clone lies one nucleotide away. The CDR3 DNA follows: TGTGCCAGCAACGGACAGCCGAACACTGAAGCTTTCTTT. This gives the protein CASNGQPNTEAFF. The gene calls are TRBV7-2 and TRBJ1-1; D possibly corresponds to TRBD1 (6 bases). The CDR3 runs 13 residues. With 7 bases removed from V and 1 base from J, the gap between germline ends came to 10 bases. Germline CDR1 is SGHTA and CDR2 is FQGNSA.

This clonotype has more than one count but fewer than ten. This chain links TRBV24-1 with TRBJ2-5, with 7 bases matching TRBD1. The CDR3 runs 15 residues. Per germline, CDR1 KGHDR and CDR2 SFDVKD. The V segment lost 4 bases and the J segment 0 bases; nucleotides outside the gene matches: 4. The CDR3 DNA follows: TGTGCCACCAGTGAACCGACAGGGAACCAAGAGACCCAGTACTTC. It is translated as CATSEPTGNQETQYF.

The CDR3 DNA is TGTGCCAGCAGCCATGCCGGGACAGGGTACGAGCAGTACTTC. This sequence encodes CASSHAGTGYEQYF. The chain combines TRBV7-6 with TRBJ2-7, with TRBD1 identical over 9 bases. After removal of 5 bases from V and 4 bases from J, the junction contained 6 bases not matched to a gene. There are 14 residues in the CDR3. Germline CDR1 and CDR2: SGHVS and FNYEAQ.

This clonotype has just one count. A much larger clonotype is one base distant, so this may be a read error. V and J are TRBV28 and TRBJ1-1; maybe TRBD1 (5 bases). This CDR3 region has 11 residues. Germline-derived CDR1 and CDR2 are MDHEN and SYDVKM. CDR3 residues: CAATENTEAFF. The CDR3, as DNA: TGTGCAGCGACAGAGAACACTGAAGCTTTCTTT.

The chain is built from TRBV7-6 and TRBJ2-1; 12 positions match TRBD2. Germline-derived CDR1 and CDR2 are SGHVS and FNYEAQ. The CDR3 covers 18 residues. V lost 3 bases and J lost 0; bases outside the gene matches: 6. CDR3 amino acids: CASSFKTSGGSSYNEQFF. The CDR3 nucleotides read TGTGCCAGCAGCTTTAAGACTAGCGGGGGAAGCTCCTACAATGAGCAGTTCTTC.

The chain employs TRBV27 and TRBJ2-1; 13 nucleotides line up with TRBD2. With V trimmed by 6 bases and J by 7 bases, 9 bases remained unmatched. CDR1 and CDR2 from the germline V gene are MNHEY and SMNVEV (reference sequence). The CDR3 is 16 residues long. CDR3 DNA sequence: TGTGCCAGCAGCCCCCCACTAGCGGGAGGGGTTAATGAGCAGTTCTTC. Residues: CASSPPLAGGVNEQFF.

CDR3 sequence: CASSLGLMGYCGYTF. DNA of the CDR3: TGTGCCAGCAGCTTAGGCCTAATGGGGTACTGTGGCTACACCTTC. The chain is built from TRBV13 and TRBJ1-2; D call uncertain. Looked up from germline, CDR1 is PRHDT and CDR2 is FYEKMQ (reference sequence). This CDR3 has 15 amino acids. V lost 0 bases and J 7 bases, leaving 15 bases between the germline ends.

The gene calls are TRBV10-3 and TRBJ2-7; D ambiguous. In germline, CDR1 is ENHRY, CDR2 SYGVKD. The ends were cut back, 6 bases at V and 3 bases at J, with 9 bases in the middle. The CDR3 has 12 amino acids. The CDR3 loop reads CAIRKTDYEQYF. DNA for the CDR3: TGTGCCATCAGGAAAACAGACTACGAGCAGTACTTC.

The chain is built from TRBV7-3 and TRBJ2-3; 13 bases are shared with TRBD2. Germline V gene sequence: CDR1 SGHTA, CDR2 FQGTGA. V trimming: 3 bases; J trimming: 5 bases; junction bases outside the gene matches: 17. CDR3 length equals 20 residues. CDR3 region: CASSFGTSGNWERTLDTQYF. CDR3 nucleotide sequence: TGTGCCAGCAGCTTCGGGACTAGCGGGAACTGGGAACGGACCTTAGATACGCAGTATTTT.

This clonotype was seen many times. J is TRBJ2-3 and V is TRBV20-1, with 8 bases aligning to TRBD2. After removal of 6 bases from V and 2 bases from J, the junction contained 10 bases not matched to a gene. CDR1 and CDR2 from the germline V gene are DFQATT and SNEGSKA (reference sequence). The CDR3 runs to 15 residues. CDR3 in amino acids: CSAEGVAGYTDTQYF. The DNA of the CDR3 is TGCAGTGCCGAGGGGGTAGCGGGGTACACAGATACGCAGTATTTT.

The table lists this clonotype with many counts. The chain recombines TRBV15 with TRBJ2-1, with 7 bases matching TRBD1. Germline-derived CDR1 and CDR2 are LNHNV and YYDKDF (reference sequence). The CDR3 contains 14 residues. Trimming took 8 bases from V and 4 from J; bases not matched to a gene: 8. The CDR3 region has the DNA TGTGCCACCGGCCAAGTACAGGGGTACAATGAGCAGTTCTTC. Amino acid sequence: CATGQVQGYNEQFF.

This clonotype was detected only a few times. The rearrangement joins TRBV21-1 to TRBJ2-7; TRBD1, the D gene given by the table, was not confirmed from the DNA. TRBV21-1 is tagged as a pseudogene. This CDR3 has 12 residues. The CDR3 protein is CASIRGQGEQYF. The CDR3 nucleotides are TGTGCCAGCATAAGGGGGCAGGGCGAGCAGTACTTC.

This clonotype was recorded many times. The V and J genes are TRBV27 and TRBJ1-1; D unresolved. The CDR3 extends over 13 amino acids. The germline gives CDR1 MNHEY, CDR2 SMNVEV (reference sequence). V lost 5 bases and J 1 base, leaving 8 bases between the germline ends. The DNA of the CDR3 is TGTGCCAGCAGTACTCGAGGGAACACTGAAGCTTTCTTT. Translated: CASSTRGNTEAFF.

This clonotype was detected ten times or more. V usage is TRBV12-3 or TRBV12-4 and J usage is TRBJ2-7, with 10 bases fitting TRBD1. Germline trimming cut 6 bases from V and 5 bases from J; bases unmatched to any gene: 7. The CDR3 is 14 amino acids. In nucleotides, the CDR3 is TGTGCCAGCAGCCCGGACAGGGGGTTCAACGAGCAGTACTTC. Protein product: CASSPDRGFNEQYF.

This clonotype was detected many times. This chain connects TRBV12-3 or TRBV12-4 to TRBJ1-2, with D possibly being TRBD1 (6 bases). Trimming pared 7 bases from V and 5 bases from J, leaving 14 bases between. This CDR3 region has 13 residues. In nucleotides, the CDR3 is TGTGCCAGCAACCCACAGGGACCGTATGGCTACACCTTC. It specifies CASNPQGPYGYTF.

The V call is TRBV18, the J call TRBJ1-2; 8 bases line up with TRBD1. Germline lookup yields CDR1 KGHSH and CDR2 LQKENI. This CDR3 spans 17 amino acids. Trimming removed 3 bases from V and 4 bases from J; junction bases left unmatched: 13. CDR3 nucleotides: TGTGCCAGCTCACCGACCGGGACAGGAGCGGTTCCCTATGGCTACACCTTC. This sequence encodes CASSPTGTGAVPYGYTF.